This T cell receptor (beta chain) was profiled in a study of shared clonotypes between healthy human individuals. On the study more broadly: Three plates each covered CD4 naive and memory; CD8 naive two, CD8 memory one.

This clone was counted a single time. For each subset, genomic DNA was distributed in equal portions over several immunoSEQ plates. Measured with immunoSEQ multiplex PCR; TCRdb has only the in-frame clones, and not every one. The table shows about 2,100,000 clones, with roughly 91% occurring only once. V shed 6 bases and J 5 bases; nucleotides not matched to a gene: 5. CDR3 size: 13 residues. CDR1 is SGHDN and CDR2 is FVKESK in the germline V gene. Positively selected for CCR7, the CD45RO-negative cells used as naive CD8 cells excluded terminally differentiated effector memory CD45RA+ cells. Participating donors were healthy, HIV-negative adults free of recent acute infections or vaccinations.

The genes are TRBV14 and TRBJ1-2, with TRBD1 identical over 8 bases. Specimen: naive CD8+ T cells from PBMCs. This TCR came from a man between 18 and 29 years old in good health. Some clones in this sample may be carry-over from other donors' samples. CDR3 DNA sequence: TGTGCCAGCAGTCTCACAGGGGGATATGGCTACACCTTC. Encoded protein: CASSLTGGYGYTF.